The next 23 T cell receptor beta chains were all read from a single sample in a study of cytomegalovirus exposure and HLA in healthy donors. 60 Vbeta and 13 Jbeta primers were used in PCR. Libraries were prepared by immunoSEQ multiplex PCR; TCRdb keeps only in-frame clonotypes and omits some of them. The listing records more than 45,000 clones. Sequencing was carried out using PBMCs. The receptors stem from a male donor in good health and CMV-seronegative.

The chain couples TRBV30 to TRBJ1-3; 8 bases match TRBD1. The germline CDR1 and CDR2 sequences are GTSNPN and SVGIG (reference sequence). After removal of 8 bases from V and 0 bases from J, the junction contained 9 bases not matched to a gene. This CDR3 spans 15 amino acids. CDR3 sequence: CAGKRDRSSGNTIYF. CDR3 DNA: TGTGCCGGGAAGCGGGACAGGAGCTCTGGAAACACCATATATTTT.

V is TRBV5-1 and J is TRBJ2-5, with a weak D call TRBD1 (7 bases). The CDR3 spans 16 residues. V dropped 0 bases and J dropped 5 bases, with 17 bases sitting between them. The germline gives CDR1 SGHRS, CDR2 YFSETQ. This CDR3 is CASSLAARQGGETQYF. The CDR3 DNA sequence: TGCGCCAGCAGCTTGGCCGCGCGGCAGGGGGGCGAGACCCAGTACTTC.

This chain connects TRBV7-9 to TRBJ2-3, with D tentatively TRBD2 (7 bases). The CDR3 runs to 14 residues. Germline V gene data show CDR1 as SEHNR and CDR2 as FQNEAQ (reference sequence). V was clipped by 1 base and J by 4 bases, with 9 bases between them. CDR3 coding DNA: TGTGCCAGCAGCTTAGAGGGGGGGGCAGATACGCAGTATTTT. Its translation is CASSLEGGADTQYF.

The genes are TRBV28 and TRBJ2-7, with TRBD1 matching 9 bases. CDR3 length: 15 amino acids. In germline, CDR1 is MDHEN, CDR2 SYDVKM. V trimming: 3 bases; J trimming: 5 bases; junction bases outside the gene matches: 8. CDR3 DNA sequence: TGTGCCAGCAGTTTCTTACAGGGGGCGAGGAACGAGCAGTACTTC. It yields the protein CASSFLQGARNEQYF. Full variable domain (remainder filled in from reference TRBV28 and TRBJ2-7): DVKVTQSSRYLVKRTGEKVFLECVQDMDHENMFWYRQDPGLGLRLIYFSYDVKMKEKGDIPEGYSVSREKKERFSLILESASTNQTSMYLCASSFLQGARNEQYFGPGTRLTVT.

The chain is built from TRBV5-1 and TRBJ2-7; 8 bases align to TRBD1. The germline gives CDR1 SGHRS, CDR2 YFSETQ. The CDR3 has 16 amino acids. V lost 4 bases to trimming and J lost 0 bases; unmatched junction nucleotides: 9. The CDR3 nucleotides read TGCGCCAGCAGCCTGACGACGACAGGGGACTCCTACGAGCAGTACTTC. It translates to CASSLTTTGDSYEQYF.

The chain recombines TRBV5-4 with TRBJ2-1; 11 nucleotides line up with TRBD2. The V gene's germline CDR1 is SGHNT and CDR2 YYREEE (reference sequence). This CDR3 spans 16 amino acids. Unmatched junction bases numbered 3, after V lost 4 bases and J lost 0 bases. The CDR3 loop is CASSPLAGGSYNEQFF. In DNA form, the CDR3 reads TGTGCCAGCAGCCCTCTAGCGGGGGGCTCCTACAATGAGCAGTTCTTC.

V and J are TRBV28 and TRBJ1-4; 9 bases fit TRBD1. The CDR3 sequence is 14 residues long. J was trimmed by 5 bases and V by 6 bases; bases with no gene match: 4. Germline loops: CDR1 MDHEN, CDR2 SYDVKM. CDR3 sequence: CASSWGQGNEKLFF. The CDR3 nucleotides are TGTGCCAGCAGCTGGGGACAGGGAAATGAAAAACTGTTTTTT.

The rearrangement joins TRBV9 to TRBJ1-1; the match to TRBD1 covers 11 bases. Looked up from germline, CDR1 is SGDLS and CDR2 is YYNGEE. Trimming removed 4 bases from V and 11 bases from J; junction bases left unmatched: 10. The CDR3 runs 14 residues. The CDR3 reads CASSTGQGASRAFF. DNA of the CDR3: TGTGCCAGCAGCACAGGACAGGGGGCAAGTAGGGCTTTCTTT.

This chain joins TRBV27 and TRBJ2-3, with a weak D call TRBD1 (5 bases). Germline lookup yields CDR1 MNHEY and CDR2 SMNVEV (reference sequence). V shed 5 bases and J shed 1 base, with 19 bases lying between them. There are 17 residues in the CDR3. The CDR3 DNA follows: TGTGCCAGCAGTACAAAAGTCAGGGTACCCGGCACAGATACGCAGTATTTT. Translated: CASSTKVRVPGTDTQYF.

The chain carries TRBV7-2 and TRBJ2-7; 11 bases align to TRBD1. Germline V gene data show CDR1 as SGHTA and CDR2 as FQGNSA. This CDR3 is 15 amino acids long. The ends lost 5 bases at V and 3 bases at J; junction bases unmatched: 6. CDR3 amino acids: CASSKGQGGVYEQYF. DNA of the CDR3: TGTGCCAGCAGCAAGGGACAGGGGGGAGTCTACGAGCAGTACTTC.

The J gene is TRBJ1-2, the V gene TRBV6-4; 7 bases line up with TRBD1. Trimming at V came to 5 bases and at J to 2 bases, leaving 5 bases not matched to a gene. The CDR3 consists of 14 residues. Germline V gene sequence: CDR1 MRHNA, CDR2 SNTAGT. The CDR3 is CASSPGGRNYGYTF. In DNA, the CDR3 is TGTGCCAGCAGTCCAGGGGGGAGGAACTATGGCTACACCTTC.

This rearrangement joins TRBV29-1 to TRBJ2-5, with D perhaps matching TRBD2 (5 bases). Germline values: CDR1 SQVTM, CDR2 ANQGSEA. This CDR3 is built from 13 residues. The germline V and J ends were trimmed by 4 bases and 5 bases, with 14 bases remaining between them. CDR3 sequence: CSVAGTRFETQYF. The CDR3 DNA is TGCAGCGTTGCGGGAACTAGGTTTGAGACCCAGTACTTC.

V gene TRBV28 combines with J gene TRBJ2-7; the match to TRBD1 covers 9 bases. Looked up from germline, CDR1 is MDHEN and CDR2 is SYDVKM. V shed 10 bases and J 4 bases; nucleotides not matched to a gene: 8. The CDR3 loop spans 13 amino acids. In DNA form, the CDR3 reads TGTGCCACCCGAAGGGGACAGGGATACGAGCAGTACTTC. This translates into CATRRGQGYEQYF. Supplemented by reference TRBV28 and TRBJ2-7, the full variable domain reads DVKVTQSSRYLVKRTGEKVFLECVQDMDHENMFWYRQDPGLGLRLIYFSYDVKMKEKGDIPEGYSVSREKKERFSLILESASTNQTSMYLCATRRGQGYEQYFGPGTRLTVT.

This chain links TRBV9 with TRBJ1-1, with D possibly being TRBD1 (6 bases). Germline CDR1 and CDR2: SGDLS and YYNGEE. The CDR3 sequence is 14 residues long. V lost 3 bases, J lost 5 bases, and 14 bases lay in between. CDR3 residues: CASSGRGGRTEAFF. CDR3 DNA sequence: TGTGCCAGCAGCGGTAGGGGGGGGCGGACTGAAGCTTTCTTT.

The chain recombines TRBV15 with TRBJ2-6; D unresolved. Germline loops: CDR1 LNHNV, CDR2 YYDKDF (reference sequence). The length of the CDR3 is 16 residues. The ends were cut back, 0 bases at V and 1 base at J, with 7 bases in the middle. CDR3 residues: CATSRDAASGANVLTF. As DNA, the CDR3 is TGTGCCACCAGCAGAGATGCGGCATCTGGGGCCAACGTCCTGACTTTC.

In the case of this clone: One end of the junction fails to match germline, which may point to a read error. The J gene is TRBJ2-5, the V gene TRBV5-5; 9 positions match TRBD1. Germline CDR1 and CDR2: SGHKS and YYEKEE (reference sequence). CDR3 length equals 14 residues. CDR3 nucleotide sequence: TGTGCCAGCAGCTGGGGACAGGGACAAGAGAACCAGTACTTC. Encoded protein: CASSWGQGQENQYF.

This sequence joins TRBV29-1 and TRBJ2-7; 7 bases are shared with TRBD2. The length of the CDR3 is 14 residues. Germline V gene sequence: CDR1 SQVTM, CDR2 ANQGSEA. V trimming: 4 bases; J trimming: 0 bases; junction bases outside the gene matches: 6. CDR3 DNA: TGCAGCGTTGGGCGCTGGGGGGGCTCCTACGAGCAGTACTTC. Translated: CSVGRWGGSYEQYF.

The rearrangement joins TRBV7-2 to TRBJ2-7; the match to TRBD2 covers 12 bases. This CDR3 region has 14 residues. Germline CDR1 is SGHTA and CDR2 is FQGNSA. J was trimmed by 12 bases and V by 5 bases; bases with no gene match: 11. CDR3 loop: CASSPGPTSGRTYF. DNA for the CDR3: TGTGCCAGCAGCCCCGGCCCGACTAGCGGGAGAACGTACTTC.

Written as DNA, the CDR3 is TGCGCCAGCAGCCAAGATCCAGGGGCGAAGAACACCGGGGAGCTGTTTTTT. Translating it yields CASSQDPGAKNTGELFF. The chain is built from TRBV4-3 and TRBJ2-2; perhaps TRBD1 as D (6 bases). CDR3 length: 17 amino acids. Germline CDR1 LGHNA, CDR2 YSLEER. The germline V and J ends were trimmed by 0 bases and 1 base, with 12 bases remaining between them.

V usage is TRBV28 and J usage is TRBJ1-4; D is unresolved. The CDR3 totals 14 residues. Trimming cost V 7 bases and J 0 bases, with 9 bases left between them. Looked up from germline, CDR1 is MDHEN and CDR2 is SYDVKM. DNA for the CDR3: TGTGCCAGCACTTACGGTGCAACTAATGAAAAACTGTTTTTT. Translated: CASTYGATNEKLFF.

The chain links TRBV7-2 to TRBJ1-1; D unclear. CDR3 length: 15 residues. The V gene's germline CDR1 is SGHTA and CDR2 FQGNSA. Trimming removed 6 bases at V and 2 bases at J, with 16 bases between. The CDR3 region has the DNA TGTGCCAGCAGTCCCCGCTGGGCTCCTAACACTGAAGCTTTCTTT. Translation: CASSPRWAPNTEAFF.

The chain couples TRBV29-1 to TRBJ2-2; 14 bases fit TRBD2. Trimming cost V 7 bases and J 1 base; bases outside gene matches: 11. CDR3 length: 18 residues. Per germline, CDR1 SQVTM and CDR2 ANQGSEA. CDR3 amino acids: CSARRQTSGRGNTGELFF. The CDR3, as DNA: TGCAGCGCTAGACGGCAGACTAGCGGGAGGGGGAACACCGGGGAGCTGTTTTTT.

The chain links TRBV7-9 to TRBJ1-2; TRBD1 might be the D (5 bases). Trimming left V 2 bases short and J 14 bases short, with 21 bases between. The CDR3 contains 14 residues. Per germline, CDR1 SEHNR and CDR2 FQNEAQ (reference sequence). CDR3: CASSLSAETATRTF. For the CDR3, the DNA is TGTGCCAGCAGCTTATCTGCCGAGACAGCCACGCGGACCTTC. Full variable domain (rest looked up from reference TRBV7-9 and TRBJ1-2): DTGVSQNPRHKITKRGQNVTFRCDPISEHNRLYWYRQTLGQGPEFLTYFQNEAQLEKSRLLSDRFSAERPKGSFSTLEIQRTEQGDSAMYLCASSLSAETATRTFGSGTRLTVV.